The clone carrying this T cell receptor beta chain was recorded many times. The target antigen is unknown. The entry originates in a study of T cell repertoires in cytomegalovirus infection. Using its own MiXCR run on the reads, TCRdb lists one record per CDR3 protein. Here the sample spans over 250,000 distinct CDR3 sequences, about 20% being singletons. This sequence was found in a human donor in good health (CMV status not recorded). Some clones in this sample may be carry-over from other donors' samples. Sequencing used cultured PBMCs, obtained from culture after CMV antigen stimulation.

In DNA, the CDR3 is TGTGCCAGCAGCCGCAACAGGGGGGGAGAGACCCAGTACTTC. Amino acid sequence: CASSRNRGGETQYF. This chain uses TRBV7-2 with TRBJ2-5, with a weak D call TRBD1 (8 bases). The CDR3 has 14 residues. Trimming took off 5 bases at V and 4 bases at J, with 14 bases between the two ends. Germline CDR1 SGHTA, CDR2 FQGNSA. Together with reference TRBV7-2 and TRBJ2-5, the CDR3 gives the full variable domain: GAGVSQSPSNKVTEKGKDVELRCDPISGHTALYWYRQSLGQGLEFLIYFQGNSAPDKSGLPSDRFSAERTGGSVSTLTIQRTQQEDSAVYLCASSRNRGGETQYFGPGTRLLVL.